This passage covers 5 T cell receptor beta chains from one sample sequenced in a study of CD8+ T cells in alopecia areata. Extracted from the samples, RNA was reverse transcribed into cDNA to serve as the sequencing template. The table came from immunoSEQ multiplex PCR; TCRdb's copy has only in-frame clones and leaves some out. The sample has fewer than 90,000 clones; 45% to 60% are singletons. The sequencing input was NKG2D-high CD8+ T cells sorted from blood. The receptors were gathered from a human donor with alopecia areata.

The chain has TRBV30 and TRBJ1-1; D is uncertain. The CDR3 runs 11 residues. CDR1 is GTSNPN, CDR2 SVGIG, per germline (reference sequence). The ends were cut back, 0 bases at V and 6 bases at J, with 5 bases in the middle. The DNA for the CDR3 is TGTGCCTGGAGTGTACTCCCTGAAGCTTTCTTT. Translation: CAWSVLPEAFF.

The CDR3: CASSLGSLAGGPNEQFF. The CDR3 nucleotides are TGTGCCAGCAGTTTAGGGTCTCTAGCGGGAGGGCCCAATGAGCAGTTCTTC. The genes are TRBV27 and TRBJ2-1; 12 bases agree with TRBD2. The CDR3 has 17 residues. The germline gives CDR1 MNHEY, CDR2 SMNVEV (reference sequence). The J segment lost 6 bases and the V segment lost 2 bases, leaving 8 bases of the junction unmatched.

CDR3 bases: TGTGCCAGCAGCTACACCGGGGGGTATGAGCAGTTCTTC. It yields the protein CASSYTGGYEQFF. The chain recombines TRBV7-9 with TRBJ2-1; TRBD2 agrees at 7 bases. Germline trimming cut 4 bases from V and 8 bases from J; bases unmatched to any gene: 5. The V gene's germline CDR1 is SEHNR and CDR2 FQNEAQ (reference sequence). This CDR3 is 13 amino acids long.

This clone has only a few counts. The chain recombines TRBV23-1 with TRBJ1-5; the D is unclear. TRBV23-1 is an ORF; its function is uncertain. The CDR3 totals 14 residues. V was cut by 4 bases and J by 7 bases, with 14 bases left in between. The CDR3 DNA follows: TGCGCCAGCAGTCTTAGGTTGGAGGGACAGCCCCAGCATTTT. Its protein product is CASSLRLEGQPQHF.

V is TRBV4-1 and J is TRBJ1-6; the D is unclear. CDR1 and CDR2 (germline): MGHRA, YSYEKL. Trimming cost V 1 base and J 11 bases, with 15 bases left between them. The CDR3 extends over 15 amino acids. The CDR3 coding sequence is TGCGCCAGCAGCCAAGCAACAGACCCTGGGACACCCCTCCACTTT. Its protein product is CASSQATDPGTPLHF.